The TCR beta chain under discussion was sequenced for a study of shared clonotypes between healthy human individuals. Across the whole study: The cohort comprised a couple of women and a few men. Their ages spanned 18 to 49 years. For every donor, three CD4 naive, three CD4 memory, two CD8 naive and one CD8 memory plates were used.

Each subset's genomic DNA was split evenly across several immunoSEQ plates. Data came from immunoSEQ multiplex PCR; TCRdb stores just in-frame clones and leaves some out. The sample contains 150,000 to 200,000 clones, over 50% of which appear only once. A remark on this clone: Antigen unknown.

The study, taken as a whole, reports: The sharing of 5% to 6.5% of naive CD4 clonotypes was seen across a handful of donors.

Germline V gene sequence: CDR1 LGHNA, CDR2 YSLEER. Trimming removed 0 bases at V and 2 bases at J, with 11 bases between. CDR3 length: 15 amino acids. Input material: memory CD4+ T cells sorted from blood. Subset indicated: CD45RA-negative fraction. The chain has TRBV4-3 and TRBJ2-7, with no clear D. The receptor's source is a man younger than 45 in good health. The CDR3 bases are TGCGCCAGCAGCCAAGAGGTCACAGCAACCTACGAGCAGTACTTC. As protein: CASSQEVTATYEQYF.